Detailed here is one T cell receptor (beta chain). This clone's antigen is unknown. No qualities accompany the bases; no much larger clone lies one base away. Via the germline V gene (reference sequence), CDR1 is LNHNV and CDR2 YYDKDF. Clipping removes 0 bases from V and 0 bases from J, with 7 as the unmatched junction base count. There are 17 amino acids in the CDR3, from cysteine to phenylalanine inclusive. The kept DNA is CDR3 alone, 51 bases in frame from the first base. TCRbeta CDR3 regions were amplified from genomic DNA using the immunoSEQ Assay, a bias-controlled multiplex PCR. Per the authors' processing: Nucleated cell counts per sample were estimated from amplification of reference gene primers within the assay. Sequence reads were collapsed and filtered to measure the absolute abundance of every unique TCRbeta CDR3 rearrangement. For each sample, productive Simpson clonality was calculated as the square root of Simpson's diversity index across productive rearrangements. In TCRdb, the immuneACCESS table is reduced to in-frame sequences with V and J assigned. These tables do not hold every clone; where another copy was compared, an unresolved V gene accounts for under half, and the others remain unexplained. That table gives V, J and clone size, and the DNA gave D and trimming. The sample profile shows under 150,000 clones; around 85% of them were found once. The ten biggest clones cover around 5.5% of the sample.

This specimen belongs to a study of blood T cell repertoires in COVID-19 (dated by TCRdb to 2019 to 2021). Notes on the research overall: The collaborator samples originated in the United States, Italy and Spain and spanned the acute and convalescent phases of COVID-19. The prospective study material was composed of cDNA or gDNA derived from T cells, B-cell-depleted T cells, or PBMCs. The dataset comprised deeply sampled blood TCRbeta repertoires from subjects exposed to, actively infected with, or recovered from COVID-19. The repertoires were released in a freely available public database meant as a resource for research on the immune response to SARS-CoV-2. The samples were drawn from two sources: the first 160 participants of the ongoing ImmuneRACE study, and over 950 subjects contributed by 6 global collaborators. The sample metadata nearly always contained a de-identified subject ID, COVID-19 status, age in years and sex. Where available, HLA class I and class II types were taken from metadata supplied by the sample provider and were not determined by assay-based typing.

Results and caveats for the whole study, not just this receptor: Clinical and demographic metadata were provided uncurated, with the amount varying by source and participant.

In Seattle, one collaborating source enrolled patients while the infection was active and tracked those patients longitudinally over the course of disease. Whole blood was collected in K2EDTA tubes by collaborating institutions according to the institutions' own protocols. Collaborator samples were shipped for TCRbeta analysis as frozen whole blood, isolated PBMCs, or DNA extracted from either sample type. The sample was peripheral blood. This sequence was found in an older woman with COVID-19, enrolled during active disease. This sequence uses TRBV15 and TRBJ1-1, with TRBD1 identical over 7 junction bases. The CDR3 here reads CATSRDWGQLMNTEAFF. The DNA sequence is as follows: TGTGCCACCAGCAGAGATTGGGGACAGCTCATGAACACTGAAGCTTTCTTT.